This T cell receptor beta chain comes out of a study of beta chain features in type 1 diabetes. Study-wide background: There was similarity between patients and healthy donors in age, gender and cell yields. Findings and caveats of the study: Shortening of TCRB CDR3s, moderate but significant, appeared in all four CD4+ subsets of Type 1 diabetes patients. Cells expressing TCR highly could be over-represented by cDNA sequencing.

To note about this clone: What it binds is not known.

Each population that was sorted was more than 95% pure. Isolated RNA was reverse transcribed in full, so expressed TCRB transcripts were sequenced. Mean read depth for naive, central memory and regulatory T cell samples was several million reads. The repertoire was sequenced with immunoSEQ multiplex PCR; TCRdb's copy has only in-frame clones and lacks some. The table has roughly 100,000 clones, under 30% seen once. CDR1 and CDR2 from the germline V gene are SGHTA and FQGNSA. The CDR3 loop spans 13 amino acids. Between the trimmed V and J ends, which lost 5 bases and 2 bases, there was a span of 10 bases.

This chain uses TRBV7-2 with TRBJ2-7, with no clear D. Sample: central memory CD4+ T cells from blood. The receptor's source is a woman younger than 30 with type 1 diabetes. CDR3 nucleotide sequence: TGTGCCAGCAGCCCGACACCGACCTACGAGCAGTACGTC. It translates to CASSPTPTYEQYV.